One sample yielded the 21 T cell receptor beta chains listed below, sequenced in a study of neurological immune-mediated disorders. TCRdb recomputed calls from the 5' RACE reads with MiXCR, one row per CDR3 protein. The table has tens of thousands of distinct CDR3 sequences, roughly 3.3% seen once; the top ten hold 2.9%. Material: PBMCs. The receptors derive from a woman between 50 and 59 years old with multiple sclerosis.

CDR3 coding DNA: TGTGCCAGCAGTCCCATGGACTACGAGCAGTACTTC. This sequence encodes CASSPMDYEQYF. The chain is built from TRBV12-3 or TRBV12-4 and TRBJ2-7; no reliable D call. The CDR3 is 12 residues long. Trimming cost V 5 bases and J 3 bases, with 8 bases left between them.

Concerning this clonotype itself: An end of the junction differs from the germline gene, which may be a read error. This sequence joins TRBV6-1 and TRBJ2-5, with 14 bases identical to TRBD2. Germline values: CDR1 MNHNS, CDR2 SASEGT. The CDR3 has 17 amino acids. The CDR3 sequence is CASSEARTSGGTETQYF. In DNA form, the CDR3 reads TGTGCCAGCAGCGAAGCCCGGACTAGCGGGGGGACAGAGACCCAGTACTTC.

This clonotype came up many times. The J gene is TRBJ1-5, the V gene TRBV5-5; D may be TRBD1 (5 bases). The CDR3 is 16 residues long. V lost 1 base, J lost 5 bases, and 16 bases lay in between. In germline, CDR1 is SGHKS, CDR2 YYEKEE (reference sequence). The CDR3 sequence: CASSLWDPRMHQPQHF. The CDR3 nucleotides read TGTGCCAGCAGCTTGTGGGACCCTAGGATGCATCAGCCCCAGCATTTT.

There are many counts of this clonotype. The genes are TRBV14 and TRBJ2-3; possible D gene TRBD2, 6 bases. CDR3 length: 15 amino acids. Looked up from germline, CDR1 is SGHDN and CDR2 is FVKESK. V was cut by 4 bases and J by 2 bases, with 13 bases left in between. As DNA, the CDR3 is TGTGCCAGCAGCCCAGTAGCGGATCTCACAGATACGCAGTATTTT. This gives the protein CASSPVADLTDTQYF. Supplemented by reference TRBV14 and TRBJ2-3, the full variable domain reads EAGVTQFPSHSVIEKGQTVTLRCDPISGHDNLYWYRRVMGKEIKFLLHFVKESKQDESGMPNNRFLAERTGGTYSTLKVQPAELEDSGVYFCASSPVADLTDTQYFGPGTRLTVL.

Ten or more counts support this clonotype. The V gene is TRBV5-1, the J gene TRBJ1-2, with D unresolved. Germline V gene lookup returns CDR1 SGHRS and CDR2 YFSETQ. This CDR3 is 14 amino acids long. V was pared by 2 bases and J by 6 bases, with 14 bases between. The CDR3 loop is CASSLEAGNHGYTF. The CDR3 bases are TGCGCCAGCAGCTTAGAGGCTGGAAACCATGGCTACACCTTC.

This clonotype was seen repeatedly, ten times or more. The gene calls are TRBV5-6 and TRBJ2-1; the D gene is possibly TRBD1 (6 bases). This CDR3 has 14 residues. V lost 4 bases to trimming and J lost 9 bases, with 17 bases between them. The germline V gene encodes CDR1 SGHDT and CDR2 YYEEEE. CDR3 DNA sequence: TGTGCCAGCAGCGACGGGATTGGGGGCGTTGAGCAGTTCTTC. It codes for CASSDGIGGVEQFF.

The V and J genes are TRBV7-9 and TRBJ1-1; D remains unclear. The CDR3 loop spans 13 amino acids. Trimming shortened V by 5 bases and J by 1 base, and 8 bases separated the two germline ends. CDR1 SEHNR and CDR2 FQNEAQ come from the germline V gene (reference sequence). CDR3 amino acids: CASSLGTNTEAFF. In DNA form, the CDR3 reads TGTGCCAGCAGCCTGGGAACGAACACTGAAGCTTTCTTT.

Many counts were recorded for this clonotype. The chain combines TRBV20-1 with TRBJ1-4; maybe TRBD1 (5 bases). Trimming cost V 5 bases and J 8 bases, with 21 bases left between them. Germline V gene data show CDR1 as DFQATT and CDR2 as SNEGSKA (reference sequence). This CDR3 comprises 15 residues. The CDR3 loop reads CSAEVGATAGEKLFF. In DNA form, the CDR3 reads TGCAGTGCTGAGGTCGGGGCGACCGCTGGCGAAAAACTGTTTTTT.

To note about this clonotype: Because the CDR3 is missing its conserved closing phenylalanine or tryptophan, this is likely a read error. The gene calls are TRBV28 and TRBJ2-7; no clear D. The germline V gene has CDR1 MDHEN and CDR2 SYDVKM. This CDR3 has 11 residues. Trimming shortened V by 5 bases and J by 3 bases, and 5 bases separated the two germline ends. CDR3 in amino acids: CASSAHYEQYN. In nucleotides, the CDR3 is TGTGCCAGCAGTGCCCACTACGAGCAGTACAAC.

Many counts were recorded for this clonotype. This sequence joins TRBV7-2 and TRBJ2-7; 7 nucleotides match TRBD1. J lost 1 base, V lost 1 base, and 7 bases had no gene match. CDR3 size: 16 residues. The germline gives CDR1 SGHTA, CDR2 FQGNSA. The CDR3 nucleotides read TGTGCCAGCAGCTTAGGAGGGACAGCAAATTCCTACGAGCAGTACTTC. Translating gives CASSLGGTANSYEQYF.

This clonotype has a count of ten or more. CDR3: CASSLRLTVANEKLFF. The CDR3 coding sequence is TGTGCCAGCAGCTTAAGACTGACAGTGGCTAATGAAAAACTGTTTTTT. The chain links TRBV7-2 to TRBJ1-4; D possibly corresponds to TRBD1 (5 bases). Germline CDR1 reads SGHTA; CDR2 reads FQGNSA. With 2 bases removed from V and 3 bases from J, the gap between germline ends came to 13 bases. The CDR3 loop spans 16 amino acids.

This clonotype was counted ten times or more. The CDR3 loop is CATSPAAVSYEQYF. CDR3 bases: TGTGCCACCAGCCCCGCGGCGGTTTCCTACGAGCAGTACTTC. V gene TRBV15 combines with J gene TRBJ2-7; no firm D call. The V end was cut by 5 bases, the J end by 1 base, with 12 bases between. CDR1 and CDR2 (germline): LNHNV, YYDKDF (reference sequence). There are 14 residues in the CDR3.

This clonotype was seen at least ten times. The chain employs TRBV6-5 and TRBJ2-3; no firm D call. V lost 5 bases and J 4 bases, leaving 13 bases between the germline ends. The CDR3 covers 14 residues. Germline V gives CDR1 MNHEY, CDR2 SVGAGI. The DNA for the CDR3 is TGTGCCAGCAGTCTCCGGGCAGGAGCAGATACGCAGTATTTT. Protein product: CASSLRAGADTQYF.

This clonotype was recorded at least ten times. The V call is TRBV5-1, the J call TRBJ2-1; 9 nucleotides align to TRBD2. Germline CDR1 and CDR2: SGHRS and YFSETQ. The CDR3 totals 15 residues. V shed 2 bases, J shed 7 bases, and the junction held 7 bases outside the gene matches. The CDR3 here is CASSFGRAGGNEQFF. The CDR3 DNA reads TGCGCCAGCAGCTTCGGCAGGGCGGGAGGGAATGAGCAGTTCTTC.

This clonotype was seen ten or more times. The chain has TRBV20-1 and TRBJ2-3; a possible D gene is TRBD2 (5 bases). CDR1 and CDR2 from the germline V gene are DFQATT and SNEGSKA (reference sequence). V was clipped by 0 bases and J by 0 bases, with 13 bases between them. The CDR3 is made up of 16 amino acids. CDR3 region: CSARDLPAASTDTQYF. For the CDR3, the DNA is TGCAGTGCTAGAGATCTTCCAGCGGCTAGCACAGATACGCAGTATTTT.

This clonotype was counted many times. The chain recombines TRBV20-1 with TRBJ2-3, with D perhaps matching TRBD1 or TRBD2 (6 bases each). CDR1 is DFQATT, CDR2 SNEGSKA, per germline (reference sequence). This CDR3 has 21 residues. Trimming cost V 1 base and J 0 bases, with 29 bases left between them. For the CDR3, the DNA is TGCAGTGCTAGAGGAGGGACCCTTGAAGGGGGGTCGGGTCCAAGCACAGATACGCAGTATTTT. It yields the protein CSARGGTLEGGSGPSTDTQYF.

This clonotype was recorded many times. This chain links TRBV20-1 with TRBJ1-2; TRBD1 is a possible D gene (5 bases). Germline V gives CDR1 DFQATT, CDR2 SNEGSKA (reference sequence). The CDR3 length is 17 residues. V was shortened by 5 bases and J by 7 bases, with 29 bases between the two germline ends. In DNA form, the CDR3 reads TGCAGTGCTGCAGGCAACCGAGGGGAGTCCTTCGGTGGTGGCTACACCTTC. Translation gives CSAAGNRGESFGGGYTF.

This clonotype was recorded a few times. This sequence joins TRBV20-1 and TRBJ2-2; 8 bases line up with TRBD1. The CDR3 has 16 residues. V dropped 2 bases and J dropped 5; count of bases not matched to a gene: 10. Germline lookup yields CDR1 DFQATT and CDR2 SNEGSKA (reference sequence). The CDR3 DNA sequence: TGCAGTGCTAGACGGCCGCAGGGGGCTCGGACCGGGGAGCTGTTTTTT. Its protein is CSARRPQGARTGELFF.

This clonotype came up many times. The CDR3 protein is CSATPLTGLGEKLFF. Written as DNA, the CDR3 is TGCAGTGCTACTCCCCTGACAGGGTTGGGCGAAAAACTGTTTTTT. The V call is TRBV20-1, the J call TRBJ1-4; 7 nucleotides match TRBD1. CDR1 is DFQATT, CDR2 SNEGSKA, per germline (reference sequence). Trimming took 4 bases from V and 8 from J; bases not matched to a gene: 13. The CDR3 spans 15 residues.

This clonotype was picked up many times. The V call is TRBV5-6, the J call TRBJ1-1; D remains unclear. Germline V gene lookup returns CDR1 SGHDT and CDR2 YYEEEE. Trimming removed 2 bases at V and 1 base at J, with 9 bases between. This CDR3 has 14 residues. CDR3 region: CASSLKIGNTEAFF. CDR3 DNA sequence: TGTGCCAGCAGCTTAAAGATTGGGAACACTGAAGCTTTCTTT.

This clonotype was counted ten times or more. This chain uses TRBV4-3 with TRBJ1-5; perhaps TRBD1 as D (5 bases). The CDR3 runs to 15 residues. CDR1 and CDR2 (germline): LGHNA, YSLEER. Between the trimmed V and J ends, which lost 4 bases and 3 bases, there was a span of 13 bases. The CDR3 DNA reads TGCGCCAGCAGCCCCGGGACCCACAACAATCAGCCCCAGCATTTT. It yields the protein CASSPGTHNNQPQHF.